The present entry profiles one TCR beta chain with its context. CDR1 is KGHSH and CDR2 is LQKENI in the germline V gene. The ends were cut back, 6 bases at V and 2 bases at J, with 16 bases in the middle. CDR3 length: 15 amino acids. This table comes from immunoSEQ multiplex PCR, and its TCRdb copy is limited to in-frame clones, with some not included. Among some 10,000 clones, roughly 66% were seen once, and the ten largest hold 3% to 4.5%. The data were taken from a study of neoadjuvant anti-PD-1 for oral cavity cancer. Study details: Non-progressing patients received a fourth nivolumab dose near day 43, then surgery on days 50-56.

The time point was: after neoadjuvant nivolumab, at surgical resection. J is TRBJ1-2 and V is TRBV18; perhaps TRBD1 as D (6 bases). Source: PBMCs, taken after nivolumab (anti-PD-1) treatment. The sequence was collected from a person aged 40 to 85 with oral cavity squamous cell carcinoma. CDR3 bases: TGTGCCAGCTCCCCTCAGGACAGCCTGAACTATGGCTACACCTTC. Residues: CASSPQDSLNYGYTF.